This T cell receptor (beta chain) was profiled in a study of radiotherapy plus CTLA-4 blockade in lung cancer. Study results and limitations: Peripheral blood showed expansion of tumor-derived TCR clones after radiotherapy and ipilimumab.

Per the germline V gene, CDR1 is GTSNPN and CDR2 is SVGIG (reference sequence). V lost 2 bases and J 4 bases, leaving 17 bases between the germline ends. This CDR3 has 15 amino acids. With respect to this clone: Its cognate antigen is unknown.

Only in-frame clones appear in the TCRdb table, and some are missing; sequencing was by immunoSEQ multiplex PCR. The repertoire holds tens of thousands of clones, over 55% seen once, with about 3% in the top ten. The receptor was isolated from a human donor with non-small cell lung cancer whose response to radiotherapy plus ipilimumab could not be evaluated. The V call is TRBV30, the J call TRBJ2-5; a weak D match, TRBD1 (6 bases). Source: peripheral blood, taken from a patient treated with radiotherapy plus ipilimumab. CDR3 loop: CAWSPSSGERETQYF. CDR3 bases: TGTGCCTGGAGTCCTTCATCAGGGGAGCGAGAGACCCAGTACTTC.